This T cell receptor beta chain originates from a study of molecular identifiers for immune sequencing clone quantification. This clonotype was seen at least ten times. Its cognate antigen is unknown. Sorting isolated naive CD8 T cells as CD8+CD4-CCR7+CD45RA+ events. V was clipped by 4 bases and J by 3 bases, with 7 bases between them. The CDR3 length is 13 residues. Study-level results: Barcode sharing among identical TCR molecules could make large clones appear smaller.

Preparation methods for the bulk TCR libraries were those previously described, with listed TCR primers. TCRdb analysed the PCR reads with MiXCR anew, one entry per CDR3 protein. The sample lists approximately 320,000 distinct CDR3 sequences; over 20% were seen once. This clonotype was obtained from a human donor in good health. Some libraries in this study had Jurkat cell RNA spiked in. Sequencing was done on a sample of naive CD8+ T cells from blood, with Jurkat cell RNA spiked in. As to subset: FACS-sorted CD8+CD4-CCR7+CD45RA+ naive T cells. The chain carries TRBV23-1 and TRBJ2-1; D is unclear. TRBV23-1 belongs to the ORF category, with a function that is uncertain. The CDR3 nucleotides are TGCGCCAGCAGTCCTTGGCACTACAATGAGCAGTTCTTC. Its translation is CASSPWHYNEQFF.